A selection of T cell receptor beta chains follows, all from one sample in a study of Graves' ophthalmopathy and Graves' hyperthyroidism. From the multiplex PCR reads, TCRdb called clonotypes with MiXCR, one entry per CDR3 protein. Here the sample spans around 1,000,000 distinct CDR3 sequences, about 40% being singletons. What was sequenced was peripheral blood or thyroid tissue (not recorded which). Receptor source: an adult man with Graves' hyperthyroidism. Both conserved end residues are part of each CDR3. Fields, in order: D gene, V gene, clone size, J gene, CDR3 DNA, CDR3 protein. A D gene is named only where the DNA matches it firmly. Rows may omit the clone size; those that give it use once, few, many or a size class.

d_gene: TRBD2; v_gene: TRBV7-2; abundance: -; j_gene: TRBJ2-3; CDR3nt: TGTGCCAGCAGCCCAAGTTCTTTCCTAGCGGGAGTTACGCAGTATTTT; CDR3aa: CASSPSSFLAGVTQYF
d_gene: -; v_gene: TRBV9; abundance: few; j_gene: TRBJ1-3; CDR3nt: TGTGCCAGCAGCGGCAGGGGAGCTGGAAACACCATATATTTT; CDR3aa: CASSGRGAGNTIYF
d_gene: -; v_gene: TRBV6-1; abundance: -; j_gene: TRBJ1-1; CDR3nt: TGTGCCAGTCATTCCGGGGGTTTTTCGGCTGAAGCTTTCTTT; CDR3aa: CASHSGGFSAEAFF
d_gene: TRBD1; v_gene: TRBV7-3; abundance: -; j_gene: TRBJ2-2; CDR3nt: TGTGCCAGCCAGCGAGGGACAGGGATGATTCTACGGGAGCTGTTTTTT; CDR3aa: CASQRGTGMILRELFF
d_gene: TRBD1; v_gene: TRBV10-3; abundance: once; j_gene: TRBJ1-2; CDR3nt: TGTGCCACCGTGGGACAGGCGTTTCATGGCTACACCTTC; CDR3aa: CATVGQAFHGYTF
d_gene: TRBD1; v_gene: TRBV2; abundance: -; j_gene: TRBJ1-5; CDR3nt: TGTGCCAGCAGGGACGACAGGGGGATGCAGCCCCAGCATTTT; CDR3aa: CASRDDRGMQPQHF
d_gene: TRBD1; v_gene: TRBV30; abundance: -; j_gene: TRBJ1-2; CDR3nt: TGTGCCTGGGAAATACAGGGGACCTATGGCTACACCTTC; CDR3aa: CAWEIQGTYGYTF
d_gene: TRBD2; v_gene: TRBV6-2/TRBV6-3; abundance: once; j_gene: TRBJ2-2; CDR3nt: TGTGCCAGCACCCCGGTTAGCGGGAGACTCGGGGAGCTGTTTTTT; CDR3aa: CASTPVSGRLGELFF
d_gene: TRBD1; v_gene: TRBV12-3/TRBV12-4; abundance: -; j_gene: TRBJ1-1; CDR3nt: TGTGCCAGCAGTCCCCAACCCGGGACAGGGGGGGGCACTGAAGCTTTCTTT; CDR3aa: CASSPQPGTGGGTEAFF
d_gene: -; v_gene: TRBV7-2; abundance: -; j_gene: TRBJ2-5; CDR3nt: TGTGCCAGCAGCTTAGTGGGTGATGAGGCCCAGTACTTC; CDR3aa: CASSLVGDEAQYF
d_gene: -; v_gene: TRBV11-2; abundance: many; j_gene: TRBJ2-5; CDR3nt: TGTGCCAGCAGCCCCCATCTGGTGGTGTCTTCTGGGACCCAGTACTTC; CDR3aa: CASSPHLVVSSGTQYF
d_gene: -; v_gene: TRBV5-4; abundance: few; j_gene: TRBJ2-7; CDR3nt: TGTGCCAGCAGCCCGCCCGAGCGGGACGAGCAGTACTTC; CDR3aa: CASSPPERDEQYF
d_gene: -; v_gene: TRBV19; abundance: -; j_gene: TRBJ1-3; CDR3nt: TGTGCCAGTAGTATTCCCGGAAGAAACACCATATATTTT; CDR3aa: CASSIPGRNTIYF
d_gene: TRBD1; v_gene: TRBV9; abundance: -; j_gene: TRBJ1-5; CDR3nt: TGTGCCAGCTCATCAGACAGGGGGCGCGGAGGTCAGCCCCAGCATTTT; CDR3aa: CASSSDRGRGGQPQHF
d_gene: TRBD2; v_gene: TRBV7-2; abundance: -; j_gene: TRBJ2-7; CDR3nt: TGTGCCAGCAGCTTAGCTCATGGGACTAGCGGGAGAGCCTACGAGCAGTACTTC; CDR3aa: CASSLAHGTSGRAYEQYF
d_gene: TRBD2; v_gene: TRBV12-3/TRBV12-4; abundance: -; j_gene: TRBJ2-5; CDR3nt: TGTGCCAGCAGTTCAACTTGGGGACTAGCGGGAGGGCCAGGCCAAGAGACCCAGTACTTC; CDR3aa: CASSSTWGLAGGPGQETQYF
d_gene: -; v_gene: TRBV5-1; abundance: many; j_gene: TRBJ1-4; CDR3nt: TGCGCCAGCAGGTCGGGGGATGAAGGTGAAAAACTGTTTTTT; CDR3aa: CASRSGDEGEKLFF
d_gene: -; v_gene: TRBV20-1; abundance: many; j_gene: TRBJ2-7; CDR3nt: TGCAGTGCTAGATGGCTGGCCTACGAGCAGTACTTC; CDR3aa: CSARWLAYEQYF
d_gene: -; v_gene: TRBV7-2; abundance: many; j_gene: TRBJ1-2; CDR3nt: TGTGCCAGCAGCTTGGACATTCTATACTATGGCTACACCTTC; CDR3aa: CASSLDILYYGYTF
d_gene: -; v_gene: TRBV6-5; abundance: -; j_gene: TRBJ2-5; CDR3nt: TGTGCCAGCAGTTCTCAACGGCCCCAGGGGCGGGAGACCCAGTACTTC; CDR3aa: CASSSQRPQGRETQYF
d_gene: -; v_gene: TRBV5-4; abundance: many; j_gene: TRBJ1-6; CDR3nt: TGTGCCAGCAGCCCGGACCAGGGGTCACCCCTCCACTTT; CDR3aa: CASSPDQGSPLHF
d_gene: -; v_gene: TRBV7-9; abundance: few; j_gene: TRBJ1-5; CDR3nt: TGTGCCAGCAGCTTATACGAGCCGGGAAAGGATTTGAATCAGCCCCAGCATTTT; CDR3aa: CASSLYEPGKDLNQPQHF
d_gene: -; v_gene: TRBV12-3/TRBV12-4; abundance: -; j_gene: TRBJ2-7; CDR3nt: TGTGCCAGCAGTTACGGTCAGGGATCTTTCTACGAGCAGTACTTC; CDR3aa: CASSYGQGSFYEQYF
d_gene: TRBD1; v_gene: TRBV18; abundance: -; j_gene: TRBJ1-6; CDR3nt: TGTGCCAGCTCACCCGGGACAGGGAGCTCCTATAATTCACCCCTCCACTTT; CDR3aa: CASSPGTGSSYNSPLHF
d_gene: TRBD1; v_gene: TRBV29-1; abundance: -; j_gene: TRBJ1-3; CDR3nt: TGCAGCGCTGCGACAGGGGGAATCGTCTCTGGAAACACCATATATTTT; CDR3aa: CSAATGGIVSGNTIYF
d_gene: -; v_gene: TRBV7-2; abundance: -; j_gene: TRBJ1-4; CDR3nt: TGTGCCAGCAGCTTATCGGCCGGTGGAGTCCCGGCGGCTGAAAAACTGTTTTTT; CDR3aa: CASSLSAGGVPAAEKLFF
d_gene: -; v_gene: TRBV30; abundance: -; j_gene: TRBJ1-2; CDR3nt: TGTGCCTGGACCCAAGGTTATGGCTACACCTTC; CDR3aa: CAWTQGYGYTF
d_gene: -; v_gene: TRBV10-3; abundance: -; j_gene: TRBJ2-7; CDR3nt: TGTGCCATCAGTCCGGGACAAACCTACGAGCAGTACTTC; CDR3aa: CAISPGQTYEQYF
d_gene: -; v_gene: TRBV5-8; abundance: many; j_gene: TRBJ1-1; CDR3nt: TGTGCCAGCAGCGAAGAGCTAAACACTGAAGCTTTCTTT; CDR3aa: CASSEELNTEAFF
d_gene: -; v_gene: TRBV19; abundance: few; j_gene: TRBJ2-2; CDR3nt: TGTGCCAGTAGATCACAGGGAACTGGCACCGGGGAGCTGTTTTTT; CDR3aa: CASRSQGTGTGELFF
d_gene: -; v_gene: TRBV12-3/TRBV12-4; abundance: many; j_gene: TRBJ1-1; CDR3nt: TGTGCCAGCAGAGCCAGAGGGAACACTGAAGCTTTCTTT; CDR3aa: CASRARGNTEAFF
d_gene: TRBD1; v_gene: TRBV2; abundance: many; j_gene: TRBJ1-1; CDR3nt: TGTGCGCGCCGGCAGGGGGCTGAAGCTTTCTTT; CDR3aa: CARRQGAEAFF
d_gene: TRBD1; v_gene: TRBV24-1; abundance: -; j_gene: TRBJ2-5; CDR3nt: TGTGCCACCAGTGAGGGTATGGGACAGGGGGCCGGGACCCAGTACTTC; CDR3aa: CATSEGMGQGAGTQYF
d_gene: -; v_gene: TRBV12-3/TRBV12-4; abundance: -; j_gene: TRBJ2-7; CDR3nt: TGTGCCAGCAGTTTATTTCCCCTCAAACAAGGGCGGCCCTACGAGCAGTACTTC; CDR3aa: CASSLFPLKQGRPYEQYF
d_gene: -; v_gene: TRBV15; abundance: -; j_gene: TRBJ1-5; CDR3nt: TGTGCCACCAGCAGCTTAGAGTGGGGCCAGCCCCAGCATTTT; CDR3aa: CATSSLEWGQPQHF
d_gene: TRBD2; v_gene: TRBV10-3; abundance: few; j_gene: TRBJ2-5; CDR3nt: TGTGCCATCAGTCCGACTAGCGGGAGACCAGAGACCCAGTACTTC; CDR3aa: CAISPTSGRPETQYF
d_gene: -; v_gene: TRBV10-3; abundance: -; j_gene: TRBJ1-6; CDR3nt: TGTGCCATCAGTGAGTCGTCGGCCAATAATTCACCCCTCCACTTT; CDR3aa: CAISESSANNSPLHF
d_gene: -; v_gene: TRBV7-2; abundance: -; j_gene: TRBJ2-6; CDR3nt: TGTGCCAGCAGCTTAGCGTCGTCAGATATTAGGGCCAACGTCCTGACTTTC; CDR3aa: CASSLASSDIRANVLTF
d_gene: TRBD2; v_gene: TRBV7-6; abundance: -; j_gene: TRBJ2-2; CDR3nt: TGTGCCAGCAGCTTAAATGGGCCGTCTAGCGGAAACCACACCGGGGAGCTGTTTTTT; CDR3aa: CASSLNGPSSGNHTGELFF
d_gene: TRBD2; v_gene: TRBV7-6; abundance: many; j_gene: TRBJ2-5; CDR3nt: TGTGCGGGGGCGGGGGGGCCCGGAGAGACCCAGTACTTC; CDR3aa: CAGAGGPGETQYF
d_gene: -; v_gene: TRBV7-3; abundance: many; j_gene: TRBJ1-6; CDR3nt: TGTGCCAGCAGGCCGGACGGAAATAATTCACCCCTCCACTTT; CDR3aa: CASRPDGNNSPLHF
d_gene: -; v_gene: TRBV7-2; abundance: many; j_gene: TRBJ2-2; CDR3nt: TGTGCCAGCAGCCTCCCCCCTCGAGGCACCGGGGAGCTGTTTTTT; CDR3aa: CASSLPPRGTGELFF
d_gene: -; v_gene: TRBV7-9; abundance: -; j_gene: TRBJ1-1; CDR3nt: TGTGCCAGCACTGGGTTTGAGAACACTGAAGCTTTCTTT; CDR3aa: CASTGFENTEAFF
d_gene: -; v_gene: TRBV11-2; abundance: -; j_gene: TRBJ2-6; CDR3nt: TGTGCCAGCAGCTTAAGGGGCCGTGGGGCCAACGTCCTGACTTTC; CDR3aa: CASSLRGRGANVLTF
d_gene: -; v_gene: TRBV7-2; abundance: once; j_gene: TRBJ2-7; CDR3nt: TGTGCCAGCAGCTTCTCACAGGGTTCCCACGAGCAGTACTTC; CDR3aa: CASSFSQGSHEQYF
d_gene: -; v_gene: TRBV11-2; abundance: many; j_gene: TRBJ2-5; CDR3nt: TGTGCCAGCAGCGGGCGCCTAGCAGTCGGGACCCAGTACTTC; CDR3aa: CASSGRLAVGTQYF
d_gene: -; v_gene: TRBV20-1; abundance: -; j_gene: TRBJ1-5; CDR3nt: TGCAGTGTGGAGCGGGGGGGCCTCAATCAGCCCCAGCATTTT; CDR3aa: CSVERGGLNQPQHF
d_gene: -; v_gene: TRBV20-1; abundance: -; j_gene: TRBJ1-5; CDR3nt: TGCAGTGCTAGAGGGACAGTCTATAGCAATCAGCCCCAGCATTTT; CDR3aa: CSARGTVYSNQPQHF
d_gene: TRBD1; v_gene: TRBV7-2; abundance: -; j_gene: TRBJ1-2; CDR3nt: TGTGCCAGCAGCCCAACTAGCGGGACAGGGGGCGGCTACACCTTC; CDR3aa: CASSPTSGTGGGYTF